The present TCR beta chain was sequenced within a study of technical replicates of blood from a few donors. Data came from immunoSEQ multiplex PCR; TCRdb stores just in-frame clones and leaves some out. This table has 65,000 to 85,000 clones, roughly 98% appearing once. This CDR3 spans 17 amino acids. J was trimmed by 4 bases and V by 0 bases; bases with no gene match: 7. Looked up from germline, CDR1 is SGHRS and CDR2 is YFSETQ. J is TRBJ2-1 and V is TRBV5-1, with 10 nucleotides matching TRBD2. Sequencing was carried out using T cells isolated from PBMCs. The sequence was obtained from a human donor in good health. In DNA form, the CDR3 reads TGCGCCAGCAGCTTGGGGGTACTAGCGGGACCATACAATGAGCAGTTCTTC. The encoded protein is CASSLGVLAGPYNEQFF.